One sample yielded the 9 T cell receptor beta chains listed below, sequenced in a study of cytomegalovirus exposure and HLA in healthy donors. Researchers ran the PCR with 60 Vbeta and 13 Jbeta primers. Using immunoSEQ multiplex PCR, the repertoire was profiled, and TCRdb retains in-frame clones only, with some absent. This repertoire shows over 85,000 clones, 73% found once; its top ten account for 3% to 4%. Sequencing was carried out using PBMCs. All receptors come from a man between 40 and 49 years old in good health and CMV-seronegative.

The chain carries TRBV2 and TRBJ2-7, with D possibly TRBD1 on 7 matching bases. Germline-derived CDR1 and CDR2 are SNHLY and FYNNEI. Trimming stripped 5 bases from V and 6 bases from J, with 20 bases between. The CDR3 totals 15 residues. This chain's CDR3 is CASSPTPLQGGEQYF. The CDR3 DNA reads TGTGCCAGCAGTCCAACCCCACTCCAGGGGGGCGAGCAGTACTTC.

V and J are TRBV4-1 and TRBJ2-7, with TRBD2 matching 7 bases. Germline CDR1 is MGHRA and CDR2 is YSYEKL. The CDR3 length is 17 residues. Germline trimming cut 1 base from V and 0 bases from J; bases unmatched to any gene: 9. DNA for the CDR3: TGCGCCAGCAGCCAAGTCGTTATAGCGGGCTACTCCTACGAGCAGTACTTC. This translates into CASSQVVIAGYSYEQYF.

The V call is TRBV6-5, the J call TRBJ2-1, with 13 bases identical to TRBD2. The CDR3 consists of 14 residues. Unmatched junction bases numbered 6, after V lost 8 bases and J lost 8 bases. Per the germline V gene, CDR1 is MNHEY and CDR2 is SVGAGI. CDR3 protein: CASQLAGGRYEQFF. CDR3 bases: TGTGCCAGCCAACTAGCGGGGGGGCGGTATGAGCAGTTCTTC.

This rearrangement joins TRBV6-6 to TRBJ2-7; 10 nucleotides align to TRBD2. Unmatched junction bases numbered 4, after V lost 5 bases and J lost 0 bases. There are 15 residues in the CDR3. CDR1 and CDR2 (germline): MNHNY, SVGAGI (reference sequence). The CDR3: CASSNIAGGSYEQYF. The CDR3 DNA is TGTGCCAGCAGTAACATAGCGGGGGGCTCCTACGAGCAGTACTTC.

The rearrangement joins TRBV30 to TRBJ1-1; a possible D gene is TRBD1 (5 bases). CDR3 length equals 13 residues. The germline gives CDR1 GTSNPN, CDR2 SVGIG (reference sequence). V was clipped by 4 bases and J by 7 bases, with 16 bases between them. CDR3 nucleotides: TGTGCCTGGAACTTAGGTGGGGCCGGTGAAGCTTTCTTT. This translates into CAWNLGGAGEAFF.

This sequence joins TRBV28 and TRBJ1-2; 9 nucleotides match TRBD1. Germline lookup yields CDR1 MDHEN and CDR2 SYDVKM. There are 16 residues in the CDR3. V lost 6 bases, J lost 4 bases, and 12 bases stayed unmatched. The CDR3 here is CASRSYPGQGTYGYTF. CDR3 bases: TGTGCCAGCAGATCTTACCCGGGACAGGGCACCTATGGCTACACCTTC.

V gene TRBV6-1 combines with J gene TRBJ2-7; a possible D gene is TRBD1 (5 bases). The V gene lost 9 bases and the J gene lost 7 bases, with 19 bases spanning the gap. CDR1 and CDR2 from the germline V gene are MNHNS and SASEGT. This CDR3 comprises 13 residues. CDR3 in amino acids: CASWGPGTWEQYF. The CDR3 nucleotides read TGTGCCAGTTGGGGCCCCGGAACTTGGGAGCAGTACTTC.

V usage is TRBV28 and J usage is TRBJ2-7; 8 nucleotides match TRBD1. The CDR3 runs 15 residues. Germline loops: CDR1 MDHEN, CDR2 SYDVKM. J lost 4 bases, V lost 3 bases, and 8 bases had no gene match. CDR3 region: CASSFRTGIWYEQYF. The CDR3 DNA follows: TGTGCCAGCAGTTTCAGGACAGGGATTTGGTACGAGCAGTACTTC.

As for this clone: This sample also contains other DNA sequences that code for the same CDR3. V is TRBV5-8 and J is TRBJ2-3; the match to TRBD2 covers 13 bases. V lost 0 bases to trimming and J lost 3 bases; unmatched junction nucleotides: 1. This CDR3 comprises 16 residues. Per germline, CDR1 SGHTS and CDR2 YDEGEE. CDR3 protein: CASSLGLAGGTDTQYF. CDR3 sequence (DNA): TGTGCCAGCAGCTTGGGACTAGCGGGGGGAACAGATACGCAGTATTTT.